This T cell receptor beta chain was sequenced during a study of T-cell reconstitution after alpha-beta-depleted transplantation in children. A library of TCRbeta sequences, prepared with unique molecular identifiers, was generated. Via MiXCR, TCRdb re-called the PCR reads, giving one row per CDR3 protein. This repertoire shows around 600,000 distinct CDR3 sequences, over 9.5% found once; its top ten account for less than 5%. The CDR3 loop spans 14 amino acids. Trimming shortened V by 6 bases and J by 3 bases, and 13 bases separated the two germline ends. The V gene's germline CDR1 is SGHTS and CDR2 YDEGEE.

The chain couples TRBV5-8 to TRBJ2-1, with D hard to call. The input for sequencing was PBMCs from the stem cell graft donor, taken from the stem cell graft. This TCR was sampled from a human donor who donated a stem cell graft to a child with acute myeloid leukemia. The CDR3 sequence: CASNPGHVYNEQFF. As DNA, the CDR3 is TGTGCCAGCAACCCCGGGCACGTCTACAATGAGCAGTTCTTC. Full variable domain (outside the CDR3, taken from reference TRBV5-8 and TRBJ2-1): EAGVTQSPTHLIKTRGQQATLRCSPISGHTSVYWYQQALGLGLQFLLWYDEGEERNRGNFPPRFSGRQFPNYSSELNVNALELEDSALYLCASNPGHVYNEQFFGPGTRLTVL.